The next 23 T cell receptor beta chains were all read from a single sample in a study of blood T cell repertoires in COVID-19. Produced via immunoSEQ multiplex PCR; TCRdb's table is partial and in-frame only. The data contain about 50,000 clones, 86% of them singletons. Sample: peripheral blood. These receptors were obtained from a man aged 55-75 years with active or convalescent COVID-19.

V is TRBV5-6 and J is TRBJ1-5; D not resolved. V was pared by 1 base and J by 7 bases, with 6 bases between. The CDR3 has 12 amino acids. Germline V CDR1 and CDR2: SGHDT, YYEEEE. The DNA for the CDR3 is TGTGCCAGCAGCTTGAGAGGGCAGCCCCAGCATTTT. Its protein is CASSLRGQPQHF.

The gene calls are TRBV5-1 and TRBJ1-2, with TRBD1 identical over 12 bases. After removal of 2 bases from V and 2 bases from J, the junction contained 1 base not matched to a gene. CDR1 is SGHRS, CDR2 YFSETQ, per germline. This CDR3 spans 15 amino acids. CDR3 protein: CASSFGTGGNYGYTF. DNA for the CDR3: TGCGCCAGCAGCTTCGGGACAGGGGGCAACTATGGCTACACCTTC.

This clone turned up a few times. The rearrangement joins TRBV6-5 to TRBJ1-6, with 7 positions matching TRBD1. Germline-derived CDR1 and CDR2 are MNHEY and SVGAGI. Trimming removed 2 bases from V and 8 bases from J; junction bases left unmatched: 9. CDR3 length: 16 residues. The CDR3 sequence is CASSYAPTGIDSPLHF. The CDR3 DNA sequence: TGTGCCAGCAGTTACGCCCCGACAGGGATTGATTCACCCCTCCACTTT.

V usage is TRBV7-8 and J usage is TRBJ1-5; D possibly corresponds to TRBD1 (5 bases). V was cut by 5 bases and J by 1 base, with 9 bases left in between. CDR3 length: 14 residues. Germline V lookup: CDR1 SGHVS, CDR2 FQNEAQ. The CDR3 DNA is TGTGCCAGCAGCCGGGGGGGGAGCAATCAGCCCCAGCATTTT. It translates to CASSRGGSNQPQHF.

V is TRBV15 and J is TRBJ1-2, with 9 bases fitting TRBD1. The CDR3 runs to 16 residues. Germline V CDR1 and CDR2: LNHNV, YYDKDF (reference sequence). V lost 0 bases, J lost 8 bases, and 10 bases stayed unmatched. The CDR3 nucleotides read TGTGCCACCAGCAGAGATTACACAGGGGGCGCAGGGGGCTACACCTTC. This gives the protein CATSRDYTGGAGGYTF.

The V call is TRBV2, the J call TRBJ1-5, with 10 bases identical to TRBD1. J gave up 6 bases and V 4 bases, and 3 bases lay outside the gene matches. Germline V gives CDR1 SNHLY, CDR2 FYNNEI. The CDR3 is made up of 14 amino acids. The CDR3 DNA reads TGTGCCAGCAGTGGGACAGGGGGGAGTCAGCCCCAGCATTTT. Amino acid sequence: CASSGTGGSQPQHF.

The rearrangement uses TRBV20-1 and TRBJ1-1; weak D call: TRBD1 (5 bases). CDR1 and CDR2 (germline): DFQATT, SNEGSKA (reference sequence). CDR3 length: 11 residues. V shed 6 bases and J shed 6 bases, with 11 bases lying between them. In DNA form, the CDR3 reads TGCAGTGCGAGGAGGGGCGCTGAAGCTTTCTTT. Translated: CSARRGAEAFF.

This chain links TRBV5-4 with TRBJ2-5; weak D call: TRBD2 (5 bases). Germline assignment: CDR1 SGHNT and CDR2 YYREEE (reference sequence). Trimming took off 4 bases at V and 4 bases at J, with 14 bases between the two ends. The CDR3 is 14 residues long. The CDR3 reads CASSIRGSPETQYF. The DNA for the CDR3 is TGTGCCAGCAGCATTCGGGGATCTCCAGAGACCCAGTACTTC.

V usage is TRBV11-2 and J usage is TRBJ2-7, with 14 bases fitting TRBD2. The trim removed 1 base at V and 7 bases at J, leaving 0 bases unmatched. CDR1 and CDR2 from the germline V gene are SGHAT and FQNNGV. This CDR3 region has 14 residues. CDR3 DNA sequence: TGTGCCAGCAGCTTAGGACTAGCGGGGGGGGAGCAGTACTTC. Translation: CASSLGLAGGEQYF.

The rearrangement uses TRBV6-4 and TRBJ1-6; D gene unclear. CDR1 is MRHNA and CDR2 is SNTAGT in the germline V gene. The CDR3 has 13 residues. The ends were cut back, 3 bases at V and 9 bases at J, with 9 bases in the middle. The chain's CDR3 is CASSETYVSPLHF. CDR3 nucleotides: TGTGCCAGCAGTGAGACATACGTTTCACCCCTCCACTTT.

As to this clone: The germline gene is not matched at one end of the junction; a read error may be the cause. The chain joins TRBV18 to TRBJ1-5; TRBD1 aligns across 8 bases. From germline, CDR1 is KGHSH and CDR2 LQKENI. This CDR3 contains 15 residues. CDR3 DNA sequence: TGTGCCAGCTCACAGGGGACAGGTAGCCATCAGCCCCAGCATTTT. Residues: CASSQGTGSHQPQHF.

The chain uses TRBV6-5 and TRBJ1-6; no firm D call. The CDR3 loop spans 13 amino acids. Per the germline V gene, CDR1 is MNHEY and CDR2 is SVGAGI. V lost 7 bases to trimming and J lost 8 bases, with 12 bases between them. This CDR3 is CASMEEADSPLHF. DNA of the CDR3: TGTGCCAGCATGGAAGAGGCCGATTCACCCCTCCACTTT.

This chain uses TRBV16 with TRBJ1-5; 9 bases are a match to TRBD1. The V gene end was trimmed by 4 bases and the J gene end by 6 bases; junction bases not matched to a gene: 7. The CDR3 is made up of 15 amino acids. CDR1 is KGHSY, CDR2 FQNENV, per germline. DNA for the CDR3: TGTGCCAGCAGCCCCGGGACAGGGTCCGGTCAGCCCCAGCATTTT. It translates to CASSPGTGSGQPQHF.

This chain links TRBV7-3 with TRBJ2-1; weak D call: TRBD2 (5 bases). Looked up from germline, CDR1 is SGHTA and CDR2 is FQGTGA. The CDR3 loop spans 17 amino acids. Trimming removed 3 bases from V and 6 bases from J, with 21 bases in between. CDR3 sequence (DNA): TGTGCCAGCAGCTTTGGAGGCTCGGATTCAGCTCCCAATGAGCAGTTCTTC. Its protein product is CASSFGGSDSAPNEQFF.

The genes are TRBV1 and TRBJ2-1; the DNA was not used to check the table's D call, TRBD2. TRBV1 is a pseudogene. There are 16 residues in the CDR3. CDR3 amino acids: CTSSPIPSGDYNEQFF. DNA of the CDR3: TGCACCAGCAGCCCGATCCCTAGCGGTGATTACAATGAGCAGTTCTTC.

The CDR3: CASRRGRGEDYGYTF. CDR3 coding DNA: TGTGCCAGCAGACGAGGACGGGGAGAGGACTATGGCTACACCTTC. The chain recombines TRBV6-5 with TRBJ1-2, with D unresolved. CDR1 MNHEY and CDR2 SVGAGI come from the germline V gene. There are 15 residues in the CDR3. V lost 6 bases, J lost 3 bases, and 17 bases lay in between.

The V call is TRBV28, the J call TRBJ2-1, with D tentatively TRBD2 (7 bases). The CDR3 extends over 16 amino acids. From germline, CDR1 is MDHEN and CDR2 SYDVKM. V dropped 4 bases and J dropped 6 bases, with 19 bases sitting between them. CDR3 nucleotides: TGTGCCAGCAGTTACCCACTCGGGGGGCCTCCCAATGAGCAGTTCTTC. Translating it yields CASSYPLGGPPNEQFF.

The chain recombines TRBV28 with TRBJ1-6; D is uncertain. Trimming took 6 bases from V and 7 from J, leaving 7 bases between them. CDR1 and CDR2 from the germline V gene are MDHEN and SYDVKM. There are 12 residues in the CDR3. This CDR3 reads CASRLNNSPLHF. Here the CDR3 DNA reads TGTGCCAGCAGACTCAACAATTCACCCCTCCACTTT.

The chain uses TRBV28 and TRBJ1-2; a weak D match, TRBD1 (6 bases). The CDR3 consists of 14 residues. V was shortened by 7 bases and J by 3 bases, with 15 bases between the two germline ends. From germline, CDR1 is MDHEN and CDR2 SYDVKM. The CDR3 reads CASNLQTGDYGYTF. The CDR3 DNA is TGTGCCAGCAATCTCCAGACAGGAGACTATGGCTACACCTTC.

This clone was counted many times. The chain couples TRBV10-3 to TRBJ1-1; D is uncertain. V lost 9 bases to trimming and J lost 0 bases, with 8 bases between them. The CDR3 covers 12 residues. Germline V lookup: CDR1 ENHRY, CDR2 SYGVKD. The CDR3 protein is CAMGELNTEAFF. CDR3 coding DNA: TGTGCCATGGGAGAGTTGAACACTGAAGCTTTCTTT.

The chain combines TRBV12-3 or TRBV12-4 with TRBJ1-1, with a weak D call TRBD1 (5 bases). The CDR3 spans 12 residues. V lost 10 bases and J 1 base, leaving 10 bases between the germline ends. The CDR3 reads CATLGGNTEAFF. The DNA for the CDR3 is TGTGCCACCCTGGGGGGGAACACTGAAGCTTTCTTT.

The rearrangement joins TRBV6-5 to TRBJ1-5; tentatively, D is TRBD1 (5 bases). Germline loops: CDR1 MNHEY, CDR2 SVGAGI. The V and J ends lost 8 bases and 0 bases respectively, with 11 bases between them. This CDR3 spans 14 amino acids. CDR3 protein: CASGGGDSNQPQHF. The DNA of the CDR3 is TGTGCCAGCGGGGGGGGAGATAGCAATCAGCCCCAGCATTTT.

The rearrangement links TRBV14 to TRBJ2-5; tentative D call: TRBD2 (7 bases). The V and J ends lost 0 bases and 4 bases respectively, with 12 bases between them. The CDR3 totals 15 residues. CDR1 and CDR2 (germline): SGHDN, FVKESK. CDR3 DNA sequence: TGTGCCAGCAGCCAAGATTTAGGGGGGGGAGAGACCCAGTACTTC. Translating it yields CASSQDLGGGETQYF. Based on the CDR3 plus reference TRBV14 and TRBJ2-5, the full variable domain is EAGVTQFPSHSVIEKGQTVTLRCDPISGHDNLYWYRRVMGKEIKFLLHFVKESKQDESGMPNNRFLAERTGGTYSTLKVQPAELEDSGVYFCASSQDLGGGETQYFGPGTRLLVL.